These 11 T cell receptor beta chains were sequenced from one sample in a study of T cells in localized non-small cell lung cancer. Profiling relied on immunoSEQ multiplex PCR, and the TCRdb table lists in-frame clones only, not all of them. The repertoire has approximately 72,000 clones, 84% of them found once; the top ten carry less than 15%. The material was peripheral blood, obtained before any cancer treatment. Every receptor here comes from a female donor older than 55 with stage I lung adenocarcinoma.

The chain couples TRBV11-3 to TRBJ2-2, with D unclear. This CDR3 comprises 13 residues. Trimming cost V 4 bases and J 4 bases, with 7 bases left between them. The germline gives CDR1 SGHNT, CDR2 YENEEA. The CDR3 sequence: CASSYTSTGELFF. CDR3 bases: TGTGCCAGCAGCTATACAAGCACCGGGGAGCTGTTTTTT.

This chain joins TRBV18 and TRBJ1-1; D gene uncertain. CDR1 is KGHSH and CDR2 is LQKENI in the germline V gene. Trimming took off 2 bases at V and 0 bases at J, with 7 bases between the two ends. This CDR3 is 14 amino acids long. In nucleotides, the CDR3 is TGTGCCAGCTCACCAAGCAGTTTGAACACTGAAGCTTTCTTT. This encodes CASSPSSLNTEAFF. The variable domain in full, with the rest retrieved from reference TRBV18 and TRBJ1-1, is NAGVMQNPRHLVRRRGQEARLRCSPMKGHSHVYWYRQLPEEGLKFMVYLQKENIIDESGMPKERFSAEFPKEGPSILRIQQVVRGDSAAYFCASSPSSLNTEAFFGQGTRLTVV.

This clone was counted between two and nine times. The V gene is TRBV6-6, the J gene TRBJ1-2; D is undetermined. V lost 8 bases and J 4 bases, leaving 11 bases between the germline ends. From germline, CDR1 is MNHNY and CDR2 SVGAGI (reference sequence). The length of the CDR3 is 12 residues. The CDR3 DNA reads TGTGCCAGCGCCGACGTCAGCTATGGCTACACCTTC. Its translation is CASADVSYGYTF.

The chain uses TRBV6-1 and TRBJ1-2; 9 bases are shared with TRBD1. V trimming: 6 bases; J trimming: 7 bases; junction bases outside the gene matches: 6. Germline assignment: CDR1 MNHNS and CDR2 SASEGT. The CDR3 has 13 amino acids. The DNA for the CDR3 is TGTGCCAGCAGGCTACAGGGGGCCAGTGGCTACACCTTC. It codes for CASRLQGASGYTF.

This chain uses TRBV28 with TRBJ1-6; D possibly corresponds to TRBD1 (6 bases). The CDR3 covers 18 residues. V shed 2 bases and J shed 0 bases, with 14 bases lying between them. CDR1 is MDHEN, CDR2 SYDVKM, per germline. The CDR3, as DNA: TGTGCCAGCAGTTTAGGGGGGGCCCAGAGCTCCTATAATTCACCCCTCCACTTT. This translates into CASSLGGAQSSYNSPLHF.

J is TRBJ2-1 and V is TRBV5-1; 11 nucleotides line up with TRBD2. The CDR3 is 16 amino acids. V shed 4 bases, J shed 2 bases, and the junction held 5 bases outside the gene matches. In germline, CDR1 is SGHRS, CDR2 YFSETQ. The CDR3 reads CASSPVAGGPYNEQFF. CDR3 bases: TGCGCCAGCAGCCCAGTAGCGGGAGGGCCCTACAATGAGCAGTTCTTC.

The chain employs TRBV30 and TRBJ1-5; 7 nucleotides agree with TRBD1. CDR1 GTSNPN and CDR2 SVGIG come from the germline V gene (reference sequence). The trim removed 4 bases at V and 1 base at J, leaving 4 bases unmatched. The CDR3 sequence is 14 residues long. The CDR3 DNA reads as TGTGCCTGGACTCGGACAGGCAGCAATCAGCCCCAGCATTTT. Protein sequence: CAWTRTGSNQPQHF.

To note about this clone: The junction departs from the called germline gene at one end, perhaps through a read error. The chain couples TRBV5-4 to TRBJ1-1, with D unclear. Germline V gene sequence: CDR1 SGHNT, CDR2 YYREEE (reference sequence). The CDR3 extends over 16 amino acids. The CDR3 sequence: CASSLGIGRRNAEAFF. CDR3 DNA: TGTGCCAGCAGCTTGGGGATTGGACGGAGGAACGCTGAAGCTTTCTTT.

The rearrangement links TRBV7-2 to TRBJ1-5, with D tentatively TRBD1 (6 bases). V lost 0 bases and J 1 base, leaving 7 bases between the germline ends. Germline V lookup: CDR1 SGHTA, CDR2 FQGNSA. The CDR3 has 15 residues. The CDR3 DNA follows: TGTGCCAGCAGCTTAGCCGGGGGCAGCAATCAGCCCCAGCATTTT. This codes for CASSLAGGSNQPQHF. The full variable domain, completed using reference TRBV7-2 and TRBJ1-5, is GAGVSQSPSNKVTEKGKDVELRCDPISGHTALYWYRQSLGQGLEFLIYFQGNSAPDKSGLPSDRFSAERTGGSVSTLTIQRTQQEDSAVYLCASSLAGGSNQPQHFGDGTRLSIL.

The J gene is TRBJ1-1, the V gene TRBV6-6; maybe TRBD1 (6 bases). Germline values: CDR1 MNHNY, CDR2 SVGAGI (reference sequence). This CDR3 spans 16 amino acids. Trimming shortened V by 5 bases and J by 1 base, and 17 bases separated the two germline ends. The CDR3 DNA follows: TGTGCCAGCAGTCCTTCGGGGGGCGCCGGGAACACTGAAGCTTTCTTT. Protein sequence: CASSPSGGAGNTEAFF.

This rearrangement joins TRBV19 to TRBJ2-4; TRBD2 agrees at 9 bases. The junction had 2 bases not matched to a gene; V was cut back by 6 bases and J by 5 bases. The CDR3 runs 13 residues. Germline V lookup: CDR1 LNHDA, CDR2 SQIVND (reference sequence). The CDR3 DNA sequence: TGTGCCAGTAGGCGGGAGGGGGAAAACATTCAGTACTTC. It is translated as CASRREGENIQYF.